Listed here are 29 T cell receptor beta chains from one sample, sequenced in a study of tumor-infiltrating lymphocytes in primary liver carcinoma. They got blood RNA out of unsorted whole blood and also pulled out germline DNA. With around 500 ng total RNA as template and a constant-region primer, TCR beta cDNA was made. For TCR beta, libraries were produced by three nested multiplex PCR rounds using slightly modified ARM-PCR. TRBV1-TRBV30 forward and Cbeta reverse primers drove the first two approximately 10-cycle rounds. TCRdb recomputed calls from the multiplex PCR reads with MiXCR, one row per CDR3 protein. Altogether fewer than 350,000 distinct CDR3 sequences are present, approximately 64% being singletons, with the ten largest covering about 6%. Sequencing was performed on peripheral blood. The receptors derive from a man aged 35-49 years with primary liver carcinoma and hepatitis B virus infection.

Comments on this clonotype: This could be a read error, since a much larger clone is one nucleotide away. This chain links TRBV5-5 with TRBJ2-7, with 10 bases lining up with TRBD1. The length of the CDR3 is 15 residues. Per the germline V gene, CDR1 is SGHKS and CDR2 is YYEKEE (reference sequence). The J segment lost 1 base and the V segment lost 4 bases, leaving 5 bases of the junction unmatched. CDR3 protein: CASSAWTGGSYEQYF. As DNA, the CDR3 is TGTGCCAGCAGCGCATGGACAGGGGGTTCCTACGAGCAGTACTTC.

CDR3 sequence (DNA): TGTGCCTGGAGTGTACAGACTATGACTAGCATCGATGAGCAGTTCTTC. It codes for CAWSVQTMTSIDEQFF. V is TRBV30 and J is TRBJ2-1; 7 positions match TRBD2. The CDR3 has 16 residues. The V gene end was trimmed by 0 bases and the J gene end by 8 bases; junction bases not matched to a gene: 13. Looked up from germline, CDR1 is GTSNPN and CDR2 is SVGIG (reference sequence).

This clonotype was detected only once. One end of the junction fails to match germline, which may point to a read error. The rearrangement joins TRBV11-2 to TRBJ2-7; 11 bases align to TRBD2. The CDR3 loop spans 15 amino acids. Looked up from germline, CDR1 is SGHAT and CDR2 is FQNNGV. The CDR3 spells CAGSFAGTSGYEQYF. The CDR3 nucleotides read TGTGCCGGCAGCTTTGCCGGGACTAGCGGATACGAGCAGTACTTC.

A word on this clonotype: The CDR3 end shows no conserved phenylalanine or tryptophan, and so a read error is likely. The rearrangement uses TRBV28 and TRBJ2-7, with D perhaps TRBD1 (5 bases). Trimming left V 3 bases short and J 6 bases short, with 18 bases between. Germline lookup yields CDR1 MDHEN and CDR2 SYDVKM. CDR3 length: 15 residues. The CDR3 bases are TGTGCCAGCAGTTTCCACGGACGACAGTTGGGCGAGCAGTACCTC. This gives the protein CASSFHGRQLGEQYL.

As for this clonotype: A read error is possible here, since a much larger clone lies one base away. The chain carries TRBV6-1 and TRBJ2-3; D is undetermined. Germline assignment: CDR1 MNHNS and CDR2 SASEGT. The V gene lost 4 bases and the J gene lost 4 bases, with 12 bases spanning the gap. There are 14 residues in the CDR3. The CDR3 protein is CASSVLRVADTQYF. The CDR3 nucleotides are TGTGCCAGCAGTGTGCTTCGGGTCGCAGATACGCAGTATTTT.

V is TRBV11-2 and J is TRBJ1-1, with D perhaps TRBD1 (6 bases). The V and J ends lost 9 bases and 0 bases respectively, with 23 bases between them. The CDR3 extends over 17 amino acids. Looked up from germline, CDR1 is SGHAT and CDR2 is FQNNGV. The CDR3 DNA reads TGTGCCAGGAGCCCCTCGGGGCAGGGGAGGCTGAACACTGAAGCTTTCTTT. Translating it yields CARSPSGQGRLNTEAFF.

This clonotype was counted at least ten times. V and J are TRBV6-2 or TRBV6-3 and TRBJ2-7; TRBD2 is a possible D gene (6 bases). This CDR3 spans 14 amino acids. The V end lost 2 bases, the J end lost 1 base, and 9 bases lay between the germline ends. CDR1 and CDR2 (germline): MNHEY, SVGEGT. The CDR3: CASSYRGGSYEQYF. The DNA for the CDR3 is TGTGCCAGCAGTTACAGGGGAGGTTCCTACGAGCAGTACTTC.

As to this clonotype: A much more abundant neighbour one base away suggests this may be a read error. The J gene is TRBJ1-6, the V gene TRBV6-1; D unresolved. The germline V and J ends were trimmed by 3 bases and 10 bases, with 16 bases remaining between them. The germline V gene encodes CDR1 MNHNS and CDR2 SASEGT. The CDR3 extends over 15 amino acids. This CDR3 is CASSDMGARKSPLHF. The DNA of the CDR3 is TGTGCCAGCAGTGACATGGGAGCGAGAAAATCACCCCTCCACTTT.

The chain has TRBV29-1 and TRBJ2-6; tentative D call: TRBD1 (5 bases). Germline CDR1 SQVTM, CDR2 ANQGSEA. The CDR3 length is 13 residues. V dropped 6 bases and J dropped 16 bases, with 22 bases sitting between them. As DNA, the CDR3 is TGCAGCGTCCTGGAATCTGGGGCCAACTTTCTGACTTTC. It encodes CSVLESGANFLTF.

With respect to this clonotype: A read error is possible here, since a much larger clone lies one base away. This CDR3 reads CASSVGTGRGLTDTQYF. CDR3 DNA sequence: TGTGCCAGCAGCGTCGGGACAGGGCGGGGGCTGACAGATACGCAGTATTTT. The rearrangement uses TRBV12-3 or TRBV12-4 and TRBJ2-3; 9 positions agree with TRBD1. Trimming cost V 6 bases and J 3 bases; bases outside gene matches: 13. The CDR3 spans 17 residues.

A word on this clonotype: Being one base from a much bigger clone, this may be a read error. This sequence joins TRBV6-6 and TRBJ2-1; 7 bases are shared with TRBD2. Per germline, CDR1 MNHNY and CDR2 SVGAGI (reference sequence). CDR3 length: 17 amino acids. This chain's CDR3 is CTSSYSKTGGSYNEQFF. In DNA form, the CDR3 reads TGTACCAGCAGTTACTCGAAAACGGGGGGATCCTACAATGAGCAGTTCTTC.

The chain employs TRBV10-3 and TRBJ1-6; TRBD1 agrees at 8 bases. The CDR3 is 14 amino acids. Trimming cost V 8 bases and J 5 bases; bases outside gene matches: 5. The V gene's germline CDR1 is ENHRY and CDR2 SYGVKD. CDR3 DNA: TGTGCCATCGGGGGGGGACAGGATAATTCACCCCTCCACTTT. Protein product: CAIGGGQDNSPLHF.

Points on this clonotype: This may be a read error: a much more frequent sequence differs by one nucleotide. CDR3 amino acids: CGSSYRGTWRDTQYF. For the CDR3, the DNA is TGTGGCAGCAGTTACAGAGGCACCTGGCGTGATACGCAGTATTTT. The chain is built from TRBV6-5 and TRBJ2-3; unclear D gene. The V gene's germline CDR1 is MNHEY and CDR2 SVGAGI. The CDR3 has 15 amino acids.

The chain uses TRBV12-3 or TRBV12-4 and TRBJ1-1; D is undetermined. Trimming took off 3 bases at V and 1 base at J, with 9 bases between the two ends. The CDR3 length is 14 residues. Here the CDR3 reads CASSLTAQNTEAFF. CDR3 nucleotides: TGTGCCAGCAGTTTGACGGCTCAGAACACTGAAGCTTTCTTT.

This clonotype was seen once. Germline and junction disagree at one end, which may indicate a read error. The CDR3 spells CVSSPERDSIPQSSYEQYF. The CDR3 coding sequence is TGTGTCAGCAGCCCCGAGAGGGACAGTATACCGCAAAGCTCCTACGAGCAGTACTTC. This chain joins TRBV11-2 and TRBJ2-7; 7 bases agree with TRBD1. Germline V gene lookup returns CDR1 SGHAT and CDR2 FQNNGV. There are 19 residues in the CDR3. Together with reference TRBV11-2 and TRBJ2-7, the CDR3 gives the full variable domain: EAGVAQSPRYKIIEKRQSVAFWCNPISGHATLYWYQQILGQGPKLLIQFQNNGVVDDSQLPKDRFSAERLKGVDSTLKIQPAKLEDSAVYLCVSSPERDSIPQSSYEQYFGPGTRLTVT.

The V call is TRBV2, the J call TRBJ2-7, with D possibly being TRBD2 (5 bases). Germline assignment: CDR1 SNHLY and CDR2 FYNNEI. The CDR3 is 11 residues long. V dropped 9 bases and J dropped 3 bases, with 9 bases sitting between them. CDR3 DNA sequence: TGTGCCAGGAAAGAGGGCTACGAGCAGTACTTC. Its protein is CARKEGYEQYF.

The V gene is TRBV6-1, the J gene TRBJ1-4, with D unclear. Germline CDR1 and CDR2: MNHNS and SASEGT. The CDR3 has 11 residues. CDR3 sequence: CVSSEAVKLFF. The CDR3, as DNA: TGTGTCAGTAGTGAAGCGGTGAAACTGTTTTTT.

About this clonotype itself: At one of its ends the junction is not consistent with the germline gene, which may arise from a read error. The CDR3 reads CASTYSTGGDCGELFF. The CDR3 DNA is TGTGCCAGCACTTACTCTACGGGAGGGGACTGCGGGGAGCTGTTTTTT. The rearrangement links TRBV6-2 or TRBV6-3 to TRBJ2-2, with 8 bases lining up with TRBD2. The CDR3 is made up of 16 amino acids. Germline V gene data show CDR1 as MNHEY and CDR2 as SVGEGT.

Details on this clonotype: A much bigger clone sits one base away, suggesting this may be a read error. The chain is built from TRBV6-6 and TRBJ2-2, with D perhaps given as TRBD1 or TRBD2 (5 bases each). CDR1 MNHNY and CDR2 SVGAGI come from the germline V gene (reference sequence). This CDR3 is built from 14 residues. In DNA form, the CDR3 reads TGTGTCAGCAGTGAGGGACGGTCGACCGGGGAGCTGTTTTTT. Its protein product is CVSSEGRSTGELFF.

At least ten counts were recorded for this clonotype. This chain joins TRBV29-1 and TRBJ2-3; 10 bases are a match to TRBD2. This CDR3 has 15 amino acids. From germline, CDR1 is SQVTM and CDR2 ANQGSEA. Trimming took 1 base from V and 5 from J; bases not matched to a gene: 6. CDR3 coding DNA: TGCAGCGTTGAAGGTGGGACTAGCGCACTAGATACGCAGTATTTT. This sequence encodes CSVEGGTSALDTQYF.

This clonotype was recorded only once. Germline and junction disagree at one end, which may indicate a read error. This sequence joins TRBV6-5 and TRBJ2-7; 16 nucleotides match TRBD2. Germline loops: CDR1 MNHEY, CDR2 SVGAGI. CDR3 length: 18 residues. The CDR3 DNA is TGTGTCAGCAGTCCTTCCGGGACTAGCGGGAGGGTCCTGGTAGAGCAGTACTTC. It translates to CVSSPSGTSGRVLVEQYF.

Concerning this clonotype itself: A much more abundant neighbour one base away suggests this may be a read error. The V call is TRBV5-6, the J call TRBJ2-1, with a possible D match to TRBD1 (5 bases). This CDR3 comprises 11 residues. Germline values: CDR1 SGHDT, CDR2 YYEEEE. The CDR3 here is CANSAGREQFF. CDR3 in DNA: TGTGCCAACAGCGCAGGGCGTGAGCAGTTCTTC.

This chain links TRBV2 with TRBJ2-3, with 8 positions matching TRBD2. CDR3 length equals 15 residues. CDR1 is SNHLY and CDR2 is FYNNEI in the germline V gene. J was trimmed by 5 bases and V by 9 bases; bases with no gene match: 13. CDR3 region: CASCSLAGARDTQYF. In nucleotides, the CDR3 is TGTGCCAGTTGCTCTCTAGCGGGCGCCAGAGATACGCAGTATTTT.

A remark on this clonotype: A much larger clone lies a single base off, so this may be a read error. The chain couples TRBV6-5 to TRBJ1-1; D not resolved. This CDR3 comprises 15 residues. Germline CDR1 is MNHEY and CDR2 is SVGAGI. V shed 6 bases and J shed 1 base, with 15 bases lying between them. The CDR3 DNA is TGTGCCAGCAGGCTGGGGATGATGGGGAACACTGAAGCTTTCTTT. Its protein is CASRLGMMGNTEAFF.

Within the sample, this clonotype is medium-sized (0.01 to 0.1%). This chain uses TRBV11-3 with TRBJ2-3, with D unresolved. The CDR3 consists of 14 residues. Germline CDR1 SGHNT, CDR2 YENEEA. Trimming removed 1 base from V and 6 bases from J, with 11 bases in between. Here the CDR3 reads CASSLGVVADTQYF. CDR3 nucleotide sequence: TGTGCCAGCAGCTTAGGGGTAGTAGCTGATACGCAGTATTTT.

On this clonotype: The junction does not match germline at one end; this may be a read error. CDR3 residues: CARSLGQGNSDTQYF. In DNA, the CDR3 is TGCGCCCGCAGTCTTGGACAGGGGAACTCAGATACGCAGTATTTT. The rearrangement links TRBV11-2 to TRBJ2-3, with 9 bases identical to TRBD1. In germline, CDR1 is SGHAT, CDR2 FQNNGV. The CDR3 length is 15 residues. Looking up the rest from reference TRBV11-2 and TRBJ2-3 gives the full variable domain: EAGVAQSPRYKIIEKRQSVAFWCNPISGHATLYWYQQILGQGPKLLIQFQNNGVVDDSQLPKDRFSAERLKGVDSTLKIQPAKLEDSAVYLCARSLGQGNSDTQYFGPGTRLTVL.

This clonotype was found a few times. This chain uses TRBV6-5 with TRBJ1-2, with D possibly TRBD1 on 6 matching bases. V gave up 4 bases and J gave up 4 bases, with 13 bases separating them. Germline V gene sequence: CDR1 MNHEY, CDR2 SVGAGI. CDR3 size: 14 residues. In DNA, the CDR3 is TGTGCCAGCAGTTCTACAGGGTCCGGCTATGGCTACACCTTC. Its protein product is CASSSTGSGYGYTF.

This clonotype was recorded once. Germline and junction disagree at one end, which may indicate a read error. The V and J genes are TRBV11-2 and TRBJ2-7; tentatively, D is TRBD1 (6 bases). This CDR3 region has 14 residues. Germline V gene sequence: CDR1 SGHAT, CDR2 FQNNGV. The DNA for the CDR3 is TGTGCCAGCAACTTATTTGGGGGCATCTACGAGCAGTACTTT. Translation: CASNLFGGIYEQYF.

DNA of the CDR3: TGTGCCAGCGAGGATACCATCTACAATGAGCAGTTCTTC. As protein: CASEDTIYNEQFF. The V call is TRBV2, the J call TRBJ2-1; D not certain. Germline CDR1 reads SNHLY; CDR2 reads FYNNEI. This CDR3 spans 13 amino acids. V was pared by 8 bases and J by 3 bases, with 11 bases between.